Presented here are 11 T cell receptor beta chains from one specimen sequenced in a study of OX40 agonist ivuxolimab in advanced cancers. Sequenced by immunoSEQ multiplex PCR; TCRdb stores in-frame clones only, minus some. The sample includes some 59,000 clones, about nine tenths of them seen just once. The material sequenced was CD4+ or CD8+ T cells sorted from blood, taken in a trial of the OX40 agonist ivuxolimab. Receptor source: an adult with an advanced solid tumor such as melanoma, head and neck, liver or kidney cancer.

V gene TRBV6-1 combines with J gene TRBJ2-7, with a possible D match to TRBD1 (6 bases). The CDR3 totals 15 residues. Germline loops: CDR1 MNHNS, CDR2 SASEGT. V lost 5 bases, J lost 6 bases, and 20 bases lay in between. Here the CDR3 reads CASSINQDSIREQYF. For the CDR3, the DNA is TGTGCCAGCAGTATTAATCAGGACAGTATCCGCGAGCAGTACTTC.

This rearrangement joins TRBV5-1 to TRBJ2-1; TRBD2 is a possible D gene (6 bases). The CDR3 spans 14 residues. CDR1 is SGHRS, CDR2 YFSETQ, per germline. V gave up 10 bases and J gave up 0 bases, with 14 bases separating them. CDR3: CASEDGSSYNEQFF. The CDR3, as DNA: TGCGCCTCCGAAGACGGGAGCTCCTACAATGAGCAGTTCTTC.

V and J are TRBV7-3 and TRBJ2-7; D is uncertain. CDR1 SGHTA and CDR2 FQGTGA come from the germline V gene. This CDR3 spans 14 amino acids. The germline V and J ends were trimmed by 8 bases and 1 base, with 15 bases remaining between them. The CDR3 region is CASGPAVFSYEQYF. In DNA, the CDR3 is TGTGCCAGCGGACCCGCAGTTTTTTCCTACGAGCAGTACTTC. Using reference TRBV7-3 and TRBJ2-7 for the parts outside the CDR3, the full variable domain is GAGVSQTPSNKVTEKGKYVELRCDPISGHTALYWYRQSLGQGPEFLIYFQGTGAADDSGLPNDRFFAVRPEGSVSTLKIQRTERGDSAVYLCASGPAVFSYEQYFGPGTRLTVT.

This chain uses TRBV5-1 with TRBJ2-1, with TRBD1 identical over 8 bases. This CDR3 spans 13 amino acids. Losses at the gene ends were 2 bases for V and 8 bases for J; bases not matched to a gene: 3. Germline V gene lookup returns CDR1 SGHRS and CDR2 YFSETQ. CDR3 sequence: CASSLQGDDEQFF. The CDR3 DNA is TGCGCCAGCAGCTTACAGGGGGATGATGAGCAGTTCTTC. The complete variable domain, with remaining parts taken from reference TRBV5-1 and TRBJ2-1, reads KAGVTQTPRYLIKTRGQQVTLSCSPISGHRSVSWYQQTPGQGLQFLFEYFSETQRNKGNFPGRFSGRQFSNSRSEMNVSTLELGDSALYLCASSLQGDDEQFFGPGTRLTVL.

The V gene is TRBV7-3, the J gene TRBJ2-7, with TRBD1 as a possible D gene (6 bases). The length of the CDR3 is 13 residues. V lost 4 bases, J lost 7 bases, and 14 bases lay in between. The germline gives CDR1 SGHTA, CDR2 FQGTGA. In DNA, the CDR3 is TGTGCCAGCAGCTCAGGACAGTTTACGGAGCAGTACTTC. Its protein product is CASSSGQFTEQYF.

The V call is TRBV9, the J call TRBJ1-2; TRBD1 matches at 12 bases. V shed 3 bases, J shed 5 bases, and the junction held 5 bases outside the gene matches. Germline CDR1 reads SGDLS; CDR2 reads YYNGEE. The CDR3 totals 15 residues. Written as DNA, the CDR3 is TGTGCCAGCAGCGAGGGGACAGGGGGCGTTTATGGCTACACCTTC. It yields the protein CASSEGTGGVYGYTF.

V usage is TRBV6-6 and J usage is TRBJ1-5; D is perhaps TRBD1 (5 bases). Trimming pared 7 bases from V and 6 bases from J, leaving 13 bases between. Germline V lookup: CDR1 MNHNY, CDR2 SVGAGI (reference sequence). This CDR3 spans 13 amino acids. The CDR3 reads CASIGPGGQPQHF. CDR3 sequence (DNA): TGTGCCAGCATAGGGCCGGGGGGTCAGCCCCAGCATTTT.

This chain links TRBV7-9 with TRBJ1-4; D ambiguous. V lost 0 bases, J lost 2 bases, and 10 bases lay in between. This CDR3 region has 16 residues. Germline CDR1 and CDR2: SEHNR and FQNEAQ (reference sequence). The CDR3 loop reads CASSLAVGVTNEKLFF. In nucleotides, the CDR3 is TGTGCCAGCAGCTTAGCGGTCGGGGTGACTAATGAAAAACTGTTTTTT.

This clone was seen more than once but under ten times. This chain connects TRBV7-9 to TRBJ2-2; 7 bases agree with TRBD2. Germline loops: CDR1 SEHNR, CDR2 FQNEAQ (reference sequence). The CDR3 runs 16 residues. V dropped 5 bases and J dropped 3; count of bases not matched to a gene: 9. This CDR3 is CASSATSDLDTGELFF. CDR3 sequence (DNA): TGTGCCAGCAGCGCTACTAGCGACTTGGACACCGGGGAGCTGTTTTTT. Full variable domain (missing parts from reference TRBV7-9 and TRBJ2-2): DTGVSQNPRHKITKRGQNVTFRCDPISEHNRLYWYRQTLGQGPEFLTYFQNEAQLEKSRLLSDRFSAERPKGSFSTLEIQRTEQGDSAMYLCASSATSDLDTGELFFGEGSRLTVL.

V and J are TRBV27 and TRBJ1-2; unclear D gene. CDR1 and CDR2 (germline): MNHEY, SMNVEV (reference sequence). V lost 4 bases and J 0 bases, leaving 6 bases between the germline ends. The CDR3 covers 13 residues. CDR3 amino acids: CASSSLPNYGYTF. DNA of the CDR3: TGTGCCAGCAGTTCCCTTCCTAACTATGGCTACACCTTC.

This clone was recorded only once. This sequence joins TRBV7-2 and TRBJ1-3; no firm D call. CDR1 and CDR2 (germline): SGHTA, FQGNSA. CDR3 length: 16 residues. Deletions cut 3 bases from V and 4 bases from J, with 16 bases between. CDR3 in DNA: TGTGCCAGCAGCTTGGTCAGAACCCCGTCCGGAAACACCATATATTTT. Translation gives CASSLVRTPSGNTIYF.